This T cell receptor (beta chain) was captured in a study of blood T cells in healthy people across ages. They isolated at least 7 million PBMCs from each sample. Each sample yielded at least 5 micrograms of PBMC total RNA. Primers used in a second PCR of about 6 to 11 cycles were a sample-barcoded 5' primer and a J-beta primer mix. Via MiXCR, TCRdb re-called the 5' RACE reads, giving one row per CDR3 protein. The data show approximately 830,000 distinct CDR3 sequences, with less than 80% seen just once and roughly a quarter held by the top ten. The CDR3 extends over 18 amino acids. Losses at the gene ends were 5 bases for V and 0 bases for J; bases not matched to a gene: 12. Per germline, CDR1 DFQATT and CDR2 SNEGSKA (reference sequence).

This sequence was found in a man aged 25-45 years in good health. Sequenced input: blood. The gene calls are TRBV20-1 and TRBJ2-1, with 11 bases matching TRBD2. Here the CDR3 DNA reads TGCAGTGCTTGCTTACTAGCGGGGGTTGTTAGCTCCTACAATGAGCAGTTCTTC. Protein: CSACLLAGVVSSYNEQFF.